Shown below are 10 T cell receptor beta chains from a single sample sequenced in a study of T cells after yellow fever vaccination. TCRdb re-analysed the 5' RACE reads in MiXCR, keeping a single row per CDR3 protein. Of some 600,000 distinct CDR3 sequences listed, roughly an eighth are singletons. The sequencing here drew on PBMCs, taken on the day of the yellow fever booster vaccination. These receptors came from a man in his thirties or forties who received the YFV17D yellow fever vaccine.

In its sample, this clonotype was seen a few times. This chain links TRBV29-1 with TRBJ1-2; D is undetermined. The CDR3 loop spans 10 amino acids. Germline assignment: CDR1 SQVTM and CDR2 ANQGSEA. V was clipped by 3 bases and J by 7 bases, with 6 bases between them. CDR3 DNA: TGCAGCGTTGATCTCGTTGGCTACACCTTC. Protein sequence: CSVDLVGYTF.

In DNA, the CDR3 is TGCAGCGTTACTGGGAGAGAAGAGACCCAGTACTTC. Its protein product is CSVTGREETQYF. The chain links TRBV29-1 to TRBJ2-5, with D maybe TRBD2 (5 bases). With 5 bases removed from V and 3 bases from J, the gap between germline ends came to 10 bases. This CDR3 is built from 12 residues. The germline V gene encodes CDR1 SQVTM and CDR2 ANQGSEA.

The chain employs TRBV5-4 and TRBJ2-3, with D possibly matching TRBD2 (6 bases). The V gene lost 2 bases and the J gene lost 1 base, with 14 bases spanning the gap. There are 16 residues in the CDR3. Germline CDR1 reads SGHNT; CDR2 reads YYREEE (reference sequence). The CDR3 coding sequence is TGTGCCAGCAGCTTACGACTAGACCTCCGCACAGATACGCAGTATTTT. Its translation: CASSLRLDLRTDTQYF.

This clonotype showed up many times. Relative to the germline gene, one junction end is altered; a read error may explain this. V gene TRBV5-1 combines with J gene TRBJ1-5; D is undetermined. The CDR3 length is 13 residues. Germline assignment: CDR1 SGHRS and CDR2 YFSETQ. The CDR3 nucleotides read TGTGCCAGCAGCTTAGACGGTAATCAGCCCCAGCATTTT. It yields the protein CASSLDGNQPQHF. The full variable domain, rest sourced from reference TRBV5-1 and TRBJ1-5, is KAGVTQTPRYLIKTRGQQVTLSCSPISGHRSVSWYQQTPGQGLQFLFEYFSETQRNKGNFPGRFSGRQFSNSRSEMNVSTLELGDSALYLCASSLDGNQPQHFGDGTRLSIL.

This clonotype was detected only a few times. This chain joins TRBV11-1 and TRBJ2-2, with D possibly called TRBD1 or TRBD2 (5 bases each). Trimming pared 5 bases from V and 4 bases from J, leaving 11 bases between. CDR1 is SGHAT, CDR2 FQDESV, per germline (reference sequence). This CDR3 contains 14 residues. The CDR3 here is CASSGQGPTGELFF. CDR3 nucleotides: TGTGCCAGCAGCGGGCAGGGACCCACCGGGGAGCTGTTTTTT.

This clonotype has just a few counts. V and J are TRBV18 and TRBJ2-7; D might be TRBD2 (5 bases). Per germline, CDR1 KGHSH and CDR2 LQKENI. This CDR3 is built from 14 residues. Trimming shortened V by 6 bases and J by 2 bases, and 14 bases separated the two germline ends. The CDR3 nucleotides are TGTGCCAGCTCCCCGGCGGGCTCGGCCTACGAGCAGTACTTC. Translated, it gives CASSPAGSAYEQYF.

This clonotype came up a few times. The chain recombines TRBV6-5 with TRBJ2-1; D is ambiguous. The germline gives CDR1 MNHEY, CDR2 SVGAGI. The V end lost 0 bases, the J end lost 2 bases, and 2 bases lay between the germline ends. CDR3 size: 13 residues. The CDR3 DNA sequence: TGTGCCAGCAGTTACTCTACCTACAATGAGCAGTTCTTC. It codes for CASSYSTYNEQFF.

This CDR3 is CASSFRGQTELNQPQHF. The CDR3 DNA sequence: TGTGCCAGCAGTTTTCGAGGGCAGACAGAGCTCAATCAGCCCCAGCATTTT. The rearrangement links TRBV12-3 or TRBV12-4 to TRBJ1-5, with a weak D call TRBD1 (5 bases). Trimming cost V 3 bases and J 3 bases, with 18 bases left between them. The length of the CDR3 is 17 residues.

This clonotype has just a few counts. The chain has TRBV21-1 and TRBJ2-2; the listed D gene, TRBD1, was not tested against the DNA. TRBV21-1 is tagged as a pseudogene. The CDR3 totals 13 residues. The CDR3 DNA sequence: TGTGCCGACGGGACAGGGGGTGTGGGGGAGCTGTTTTTT. Its translation: CADGTGGVGELFF.

The table lists this clonotype with a few counts. The J gene is TRBJ2-2, the V gene TRBV5-1, with 13 bases aligning to TRBD2. The germline gives CDR1 SGHRS, CDR2 YFSETQ. This CDR3 has 16 residues. After removal of 3 bases from V and 5 bases from J, the junction contained 4 bases not matched to a gene. The CDR3 loop reads CASSWGTSGTTGELFF. DNA for the CDR3: TGCGCCAGCAGCTGGGGGACTAGCGGGACAACCGGGGAGCTGTTTTTT.